Each of the 22 T cell receptor beta chains below was sequenced from the same sample in a study of cytomegalovirus exposure and HLA in healthy donors. PCR primers comprised 60 Vbeta and 13 Jbeta primers. Here immunoSEQ multiplex PCR was the method, and the copy in TCRdb shows in-frame clones only, minus some. The sample gives about 170,000 clones, over 75% of which show up once; 1% is in the top ten. Source material: PBMCs. Receptors originate from a woman between 50 and 59 years old in good health and CMV-seropositive.

V and J are TRBV28 and TRBJ2-1; tentative D call: TRBD1 (6 bases). V was pared by 6 bases and J by 7 bases, with 19 bases between. Germline CDR1 and CDR2: MDHEN and SYDVKM. CDR3 length: 15 amino acids. DNA of the CDR3: TGTGCCAGCAGGTACTCGAGGGGGACGGGAAATGAGCAGTTCTTC. Translation: CASRYSRGTGNEQFF.

The chain recombines TRBV7-2 with TRBJ1-1; D call uncertain. CDR1 and CDR2 from the germline V gene are SGHTA and FQGNSA. V was pared by 4 bases and J by 7 bases, with 13 bases between. The CDR3 consists of 13 residues. Here the CDR3 DNA reads TGTGCCAGCAGCTCAACGGGAGGGTATGAAGCTTTCTTT. Translating gives CASSSTGGYEAFF.

The gene calls are TRBV7-9 and TRBJ2-7; 10 nucleotides align to TRBD2. The CDR3 length is 16 residues. Losses at the gene ends were 5 bases for V and 4 bases for J; bases not matched to a gene: 11. The germline V gene encodes CDR1 SEHNR and CDR2 FQNEAQ (reference sequence). CDR3 loop: CASSARVASGSYEQYF. The CDR3 region has the DNA TGTGCCAGCAGCGCCCGGGTTGCTAGCGGGAGTTACGAGCAGTACTTC.

V gene TRBV11-1 combines with J gene TRBJ2-3, with TRBD2 matching over 9 bases. V shed 1 base and J 2 bases; nucleotides not matched to a gene: 1. The germline V gene has CDR1 SGHAT and CDR2 FQDESV (reference sequence). The CDR3 totals 15 residues. In DNA, the CDR3 is TGTGCCAGCAGCTTAGGACTAGCGGCCACAGATACGCAGTATTTT. It codes for CASSLGLAATDTQYF.

Here the CDR3 DNA reads TGTGCCAGCTCACTCAGGGGGGCGAGGGAGACCCAGTACTTC. This codes for CASSLRGARETQYF. The genes are TRBV18 and TRBJ2-5, with D perhaps matching TRBD1 (7 bases). The V end lost 4 bases, the J end lost 5 bases, and 14 bases lay between the germline ends. This CDR3 contains 14 residues. Germline-derived CDR1 and CDR2 are KGHSH and LQKENI.

The genes are TRBV11-2 and TRBJ2-5; a possible D gene is TRBD2 (7 bases). Trimming pared 6 bases from V and 5 bases from J, leaving 19 bases between. CDR3 length: 15 residues. The germline V gene encodes CDR1 SGHAT and CDR2 FQNNGV. The CDR3 DNA reads TGTGCCAGCAGGGGGTTCGGGGGGCTGGGGGAGACCCAGTACTTC. Its translation is CASRGFGGLGETQYF.

This chain joins TRBV14 and TRBJ2-4, with TRBD1 matching 8 bases. Trimming took 3 bases from V and 3 from J; bases not matched to a gene: 4. Germline loops: CDR1 SGHDN, CDR2 FVKESK. This CDR3 contains 15 residues. CDR3 DNA: TGTGCCAGCAGCCATCAGGGGGCTGTCAAAAACATTCAGTACTTC. Translated: CASSHQGAVKNIQYF.

This rearrangement joins TRBV11-3 to TRBJ2-2; TRBD1 might be the D (5 bases). V was pared by 2 bases and J by 7 bases, with 11 bases between. CDR1 is SGHNT, CDR2 YENEEA, per germline. This CDR3 has 14 amino acids. The DNA for the CDR3 is TGTGCCAGCAGCTTATATTCAGGGTACGGGGAGCTGTTTTTT. Its translation is CASSLYSGYGELFF.

This chain connects TRBV7-9 to TRBJ2-1, with D possibly matching TRBD2 (6 bases). Trimming removed 5 bases from V and 3 bases from J, with 17 bases in between. Germline loops: CDR1 SEHNR, CDR2 FQNEAQ (reference sequence). The CDR3 has 16 residues. In DNA form, the CDR3 reads TGTGCCAGCAGCGCAGATAGCGGAGATCTCTACAATGAGCAGTTCTTC. Translated: CASSADSGDLYNEQFF.

The V gene is TRBV7-6, the J gene TRBJ2-1, with 7 positions matching TRBD2. Germline lookup yields CDR1 SGHVS and CDR2 FNYEAQ. This CDR3 comprises 16 residues. V trimming: 2 bases; J trimming: 2 bases; junction bases outside the gene matches: 6. This chain's CDR3 is CASSLSAAGTYNEQFF. CDR3 nucleotide sequence: TGTGCCAGCAGCTTAAGTGCAGCGGGAACCTACAATGAGCAGTTCTTC.

There are a few counts of this clone. In nucleotides, the CDR3 is TGTGCCAGCAGCGGTTGGGGGCGGCGAAACACCATATATTTT. Translated: CASSGWGRRNTIYF. The rearrangement uses TRBV9 and TRBJ1-3; TRBD1 might be the D (6 bases). The germline gives CDR1 SGDLS, CDR2 YYNGEE. V gave up 3 bases and J gave up 5 bases, with 12 bases separating them. The CDR3 is 14 residues long.

This chain's CDR3 is CASSQGATSGQETQYF. For the CDR3, the DNA is TGCGCCAGCAGCCAAGGTGCGACATCTGGCCAAGAGACCCAGTACTTC. The chain combines TRBV4-3 with TRBJ2-5; no clear D. From germline, CDR1 is LGHNA and CDR2 YSLEER. Trimming took off 1 base at V and 1 base at J, with 13 bases between the two ends. This CDR3 region has 16 residues.

This clone occurred a few times. The genes are TRBV27 and TRBJ2-7; the match to TRBD2 covers 9 bases. Germline values: CDR1 MNHEY, CDR2 SMNVEV (reference sequence). The J segment lost 4 bases and the V segment lost 3 bases, leaving 4 bases of the junction unmatched. The CDR3 sequence is 14 residues long. CDR3 sequence (DNA): TGTGCCAGCAGTTTCGCTAGCGGGGATTACGAGCAGTACTTC. Protein sequence: CASSFASGDYEQYF.

The chain employs TRBV28 and TRBJ2-7; tentatively, D is TRBD2 (6 bases). V lost 2 bases, J lost 4 bases, and 15 bases lay in between. Germline-derived CDR1 and CDR2 are MDHEN and SYDVKM. This CDR3 is 15 amino acids long. This CDR3 reads CASSLRRDLRYEQYF. In nucleotides, the CDR3 is TGTGCCAGCAGTTTAAGGCGGGACCTAAGATACGAGCAGTACTTC.

The chain recombines TRBV11-1 with TRBJ1-1; no clear D gene. This CDR3 region has 12 residues. Trimming left V 8 bases short and J 0 bases short, with 7 bases between. Germline V gene data show CDR1 as SGHAT and CDR2 as FQDESV (reference sequence). The CDR3 sequence is CASGPLNTEAFF. CDR3 sequence (DNA): TGTGCCAGCGGGCCCCTGAACACTGAAGCTTTCTTT.

The chain links TRBV2 to TRBJ1-6, with D perhaps matching TRBD1 (6 bases). V lost 8 bases and J lost 5, with 10 bases in between. CDR1 is SNHLY and CDR2 is FYNNEI in the germline V gene. The CDR3 extends over 13 amino acids. CDR3 loop: CASGGHHNSPLHF. In DNA, the CDR3 is TGTGCCAGCGGGGGACACCATAATTCACCCCTCCACTTT. Supplemented by reference TRBV2 and TRBJ1-6, the full variable domain reads EPEVTQTPSHQVTQMGQEVILRCVPISNHLYFYWYRQILGQKVEFLVSFYNNEISEKSEIFDDQFSVERPDGSNFTLKIRSTKLEDSAMYFCASGGHHNSPLHFGNGTRLTVT.

The chain employs TRBV6-4 and TRBJ2-1; 8 positions agree with TRBD1. This CDR3 has 15 amino acids. The ends lost 2 bases at V and 6 bases at J; junction bases unmatched: 6. Germline CDR1 MRHNA, CDR2 SNTAGT. The CDR3 spells CASSDTQGAGNEQFF. Here the CDR3 DNA reads TGTGCCAGCAGTGACACTCAGGGGGCAGGCAATGAGCAGTTCTTC.

This rearrangement joins TRBV7-9 to TRBJ2-7; D remains unclear. V was cut by 6 bases and J by 5 bases, with 8 bases left in between. The germline CDR1 and CDR2 sequences are SEHNR and FQNEAQ (reference sequence). This CDR3 is 11 amino acids long. The CDR3 region has the DNA TGTGCCAGCAGTAGTTCCCACGAGCAGTACTTC. Residues: CASSSSHEQYF. Together with reference TRBV7-9 and TRBJ2-7, the CDR3 gives the full variable domain: DTGVSQNPRHKITKRGQNVTFRCDPISEHNRLYWYRQTLGQGPEFLTYFQNEAQLEKSRLLSDRFSAERPKGSFSTLEIQRTEQGDSAMYLCASSSSHEQYFGPGTRLTVT.

This clone was detected only a few times. The genes are TRBV7-2 and TRBJ1-4; no clear D. Germline loops: CDR1 SGHTA, CDR2 FQGNSA. V dropped 1 base and J dropped 8 bases, with 17 bases sitting between them. The CDR3 totals 16 residues. The CDR3 bases are TGTGCCAGCAGCTTAGGGTTTTCCGGGTATGGCGAAAAACTGTTTTTT. It yields the protein CASSLGFSGYGEKLFF.

This rearrangement joins TRBV7-2 to TRBJ2-5; 7 nucleotides align to TRBD2. V lost 0 bases, J lost 5 bases, and 3 bases stayed unmatched. The CDR3 runs to 14 residues. CDR1 is SGHTA and CDR2 is FQGNSA in the germline V gene. CDR3 protein: CASSLAGGGETQYF. The CDR3 coding sequence is TGTGCCAGCAGCTTAGCGGGGGGAGGGGAGACCCAGTACTTC.

As to this clone: One junction end disagrees with the germline gene, perhaps due to a read error. The gene calls are TRBV7-7 and TRBJ2-2; 13 bases align to TRBD2. Germline CDR1 and CDR2: SSHAT and FNYEAQ (reference sequence). The CDR3 sequence is 15 residues long. CDR3 loop: CASSWTSGSTGELFF. The CDR3 DNA follows: TGTGCTAGCAGTTGGACTAGCGGGAGCACCGGGGAGCTGTTTTTT.

V gene TRBV5-1 combines with J gene TRBJ2-7, with 7 positions matching TRBD1. This CDR3 spans 15 amino acids. V trimming: 3 bases; J trimming: 0 bases; junction bases outside the gene matches: 6. In germline, CDR1 is SGHRS, CDR2 YFSETQ. In DNA form, the CDR3 reads TGCGCCAGCAGCTGGAGACAGGGTGGCTCCTACGAGCAGTACTTC. Its translation is CASSWRQGGSYEQYF.